Listed below are T cell receptor beta chains from one sample, sequenced in a study of T cells after yellow fever vaccination. From the 5' RACE reads, TCRdb called clonotypes with MiXCR, one entry per CDR3 protein. The sample records roughly 50,000 distinct CDR3 sequences, 7% to 8.5% being singletons. The specimen was CD8+ T cells sorted from PBMCs, collected roughly 14 days after the first yellow fever vaccination. These receptors came from a man younger than 35 who received the YFV17D yellow fever vaccine. CDR3s include the opening cysteine and the closing phenylalanine or tryptophan.

v_call,cdr3_aa
TRBV7-2,CASSYGTGLYF
TRBV19,CASSIARTTGELFF
TRBV5-4,CASRGGGSGVNEQFF
TRBV5-5,CASSFRAGRATEAFF
TRBV5-1,CASSPIARAYEQYF
TRBV4-1,CASSDYRGKSTDTQYF
TRBV4-1,CASSQGGTRDTQYF
TRBV9,CASSDSSGAPGLLSSYNEQFF
TRBV14,CASSRTGDTQYF
TRBV25-1,CASSEYRGYYNEQFF
TRBV7-6,CASSSRGGLPTDTQYF
TRBV15,CATSRDGDTGELFF
TRBV6-5,CASSFPRSVGGTDTQYF
TRBV7-9,CASSGTGLGSYEQYF
TRBV7-8,CASSPAVGTEAFF
TRBV20-1,CSAREANRGGYGYTF
TRBV20-1,CSARDRTTYEQYF
TRBV7-2,CASSPPNNSPLHF
TRBV12-3/TRBV12-4,CASSLAGGYNQPQHF
TRBV7-9,CASSQDSRVTDTQYF
TRBV4-1,CASSQDFTGRYEQYF
TRBV5-1,CASSLEGLAGNEQFF